These T cell receptor beta chains were read from a single sample in a study of OX40 agonist ivuxolimab in advanced cancers. The protocol was immunoSEQ multiplex PCR, while the TCRdb copy is restricted to in-frame clones and leaves out a portion. This sample has about 69,000 clones, with 85% to 90% found just once. Sequencing used CD4+ or CD8+ T cells sorted from blood, obtained in a trial of the OX40 agonist ivuxolimab. The receptors shown here come from an adult with an advanced solid tumor such as melanoma, head and neck, liver or kidney cancer. The CDR3 runs from the conserved cysteine through the conserved F or W. D genes are given only for firm matches. Only part of the rows carry a size: once, few, many, or a class if the clone is expanded.

DNA: TGTGCCAGCAGCTCCGGGACAGGGGCTTATGTTGAGCAGTTCTTC
CDR3: CASSSGTGAYVEQFF
J: TRBJ2-1
V: TRBV6-6
length: 15
size: NA
D: TRBD1

DNA: TGTGCCAGCTCACAGGGCTACGAGCAGTACTTC
CDR3: CASSQGYEQYF
J: TRBJ2-7
V: TRBV18
length: 11
size: NA
D: NA

DNA: TGTGCCATCAGGGGTAATGCCGGGGAGCTGTTTTTT
CDR3: CAIRGNAGELFF
J: TRBJ2-2
V: TRBV10-3
length: 12
size: NA
D: NA

DNA: TGTGCCAGCCGTAGACAGGGGGCGAACACTGAAGCTTTCTTT
CDR3: CASRRQGANTEAFF
J: TRBJ1-1
V: TRBV28
length: 14
size: NA
D: TRBD1

DNA: TGTGCCAGCAGCTATGGGACTAGCGAGACCTACGAGCAGTACTTC
CDR3: CASSYGTSETYEQYF
J: TRBJ2-7
V: TRBV4-2
length: 15
size: once
D: TRBD2

DNA: TGTGCCAGTAGTCCCAGGGGTTACACCTTGAACACTGAAGCTTTCTTT
CDR3: CASSPRGYTLNTEAFF
J: TRBJ1-1
V: TRBV19
length: 16
size: NA
D: NA

DNA: TGTGCCAGTGACATGAGAGGGGACAGGGTGGTTTTCTTT
CDR3: CASDMRGDRVVFF
J: TRBJ1-1
V: TRBV19
length: 13
size: NA
D: TRBD1

DNA: TGTGCCAGCAGTTCCCTGTCCAGCCTGGTTGAAGCTTTCTTT
CDR3: CASSSLSSLVEAFF
J: TRBJ1-1
V: TRBV6-6
length: 14
size: NA
D: NA

DNA: TGTGCCAGCAGTTGGGACAGGGGAAACACCATATATTTT
CDR3: CASSWDRGNTIYF
J: TRBJ1-3
V: TRBV2
length: 13
size: NA
D: TRBD1

DNA: TGTGCCAGCAGCTTAGGGACTCAGCCCCAGCATTTT
CDR3: CASSLGTQPQHF
J: TRBJ1-5
V: TRBV7-2
length: 12
size: NA
D: NA

DNA: TGTGCCAGCAGCTGGGGAGATGAGCAGTTCTTC
CDR3: CASSWGDEQFF
J: TRBJ2-1
V: TRBV5-4
length: 11
size: NA
D: NA

DNA: TGTGCCAGCAGCTTAGGAGCGGGCAGGGCGGGGGATCAGCCCCAGCATTTT
CDR3: CASSLGAGRAGDQPQHF
J: TRBJ1-5
V: TRBV7-2
length: 17
size: NA
D: NA

DNA: TGTGCCAGCAGTTTATATCAGGGGGCGCGGACCGGGGAGCTGTTTTTT
CDR3: CASSLYQGARTGELFF
J: TRBJ2-2
V: TRBV27
length: 16
size: NA
D: TRBD1

DNA: TGTGCCTGGAGTGGGGGCAGGAACCAAGAGACCCAGTACTTC
CDR3: CAWSGGRNQETQYF
J: TRBJ2-5
V: TRBV30
length: 14
size: NA
D: NA

DNA: TGTGCCATCAGTGAGTGGGACGGGGGGGGCACAGATACGCAGTATTTT
CDR3: CAISEWDGGGTDTQYF
J: TRBJ2-3
V: TRBV10-3
length: 16
size: NA
D: TRBD2

DNA: TGCGCCAGCAGCTTGGCCGTGACAGGCTCTAACTATGGCTACACCTTC
CDR3: CASSLAVTGSNYGYTF
J: TRBJ1-2
V: TRBV5-1
length: 16
size: few
D: NA

DNA: TGTGCCAGCAGCTTAGTCACGACAGTGAACACTGAAGCTTTCTTT
CDR3: CASSLVTTVNTEAFF
J: TRBJ1-1
V: TRBV7-2
length: 15
size: NA
D: NA

DNA: TGCAGTGCCTGGGACTCCTACGAGCAGTACTTC
CDR3: CSAWDSYEQYF
J: TRBJ2-7
V: TRBV20-1
length: 11
size: NA
D: NA

DNA: TGTGCCAGCAGCATCACAGGGGGTTCTGGAAACACCATATATTTT
CDR3: CASSITGGSGNTIYF
J: TRBJ1-3
V: TRBV9
length: 15
size: NA
D: TRBD1

DNA: TGTGCCAGCAGCCAATCGTCGGGGTTGAATCAGCCCCAGCATTTT
CDR3: CASSQSSGLNQPQHF
J: TRBJ1-5
V: TRBV16
length: 15
size: NA
D: NA

DNA: TGTGCCAGCAGCTTAGAACGGCTGAACACTGAAGCTTTCTTT
CDR3: CASSLERLNTEAFF
J: TRBJ1-1
V: TRBV7-2
length: 14
size: NA
D: NA

DNA: TGTGCCAGCAGCCTTGGTCCAGGTGAGCAGTTCTTC
CDR3: CASSLGPGEQFF
J: TRBJ2-1
V: TRBV5-4
length: 12
size: NA
D: NA